This T cell receptor beta chain was sequenced during a study of tumor-infiltrating lymphocytes in primary liver carcinoma. Study summary: Staged T1-T3 N0M0, the tumors had sizes that ranged from about 4.2 to 10 cm across. Study-wide results and limits: Against blood, tumors held a significantly higher top-250-clone fraction (p = 0.039). Comparison of CD4+ and CD8+ repertoires was precluded by bulk unsorted samples.

This CDR3 is built from 15 residues. The V gene's germline CDR1 is SGHDT and CDR2 YYEEEE. TCR beta cDNA was reverse-transcribed from 500 to 550 ng of total RNA. The reaction used a constant-region primer and ProtoScript II reverse transcriptase. Three nested multiplex PCR rounds of slightly modified ARM-PCR generated TCR beta libraries. Primers for the first two PCR rounds were TRBV1-TRBV30 forward primers and a C-beta reverse primer (10 cycles per round). TCRdb re-analysed the multiplex PCR reads in MiXCR, keeping a single row per CDR3 protein. The sample carries about 300,000 distinct CDR3 sequences, 65% recorded once. The researchers obtained blood RNA from unsorted whole blood and also extracted germline DNA. Concerning this clonotype itself: Its target is not known. The germline gene is not matched at one end of the junction; a read error may be the cause.

Sequenced input: peripheral blood. This TCR was sampled from a man in his forties or fifties with primary liver carcinoma and hepatitis B virus infection. V is TRBV5-6 and J is TRBJ1-5; D gene ambiguous. The CDR3 here is CASSLGTYSIQPQHF. The CDR3 DNA follows: TGTGCCAGCAGCTTGGGGACTTATAGCATTCAGCCCCAGCATTTT.